This TCR beta chain stems from a study of PD-1 blockade in mismatch repair-deficient tumors (dated by TCRdb to the late 2010s). In the study overall: The trial enrolled fewer than 90 consecutive patients with about a dozen mismatch repair-deficient cancer types between late 2013 and 2016, all previously treated and progressing. Tumor-associated T cell clones in the peripheral blood of patients responding to PD-1 blockade were tracked using deep sequencing of TCR CDR3 regions.

What the research found in general, with its limitations: Rapid expansion after pembrolizumab followed by contraction, generally before radiologic responses, was shown by tumor-resident clones, which were often undetectable in blood before treatment.

In the paper's terms, the time point label means: peripheral blood before pembrolizumab. Mismatch repair deficiency in every enrolled patient was established by polymerase chain reaction or immunohistochemistry. Three patients who responded to pembrolizumab therapy underwent TCR sequencing. Pembrolizumab PD-1 blockade was prospectively tested in advanced mismatch repair-deficient cancers, regardless of tissue of origin, in the phase II trial. Peripheral blood T cell samples were collected serially, before PD-1 blockade began and at several time points afterward. Blood sampling times were reported as weeks after the first pembrolizumab dose. As a fraction of the sample, this clone is medium-sized (0.01 to 0.1%). Its antigen is still unknown. No clone much larger than this one lies a single base away; base qualities are absent. Preparation of the library involved the immunoSEQ multiplex PCR assay. TCRdb's version of the immuneACCESS table is confined to in-frame rearrangements and falls short of the full clone set. An unresolved V gene accounts for under half of the shortfall where checked; the remainder is of unknown origin. In all, the sample holds 40,000 to 60,000 clones, and over 75% of those were seen once. Roughly 3.3% of the sample goes to the ten largest clones.

V is reduced by 8 bases and J by 1 base, leaving a spacing of 11 bases between them. CDR3 length: 14 amino acids, cysteine to phenylalanine. The read is trimmed to its CDR3 DNA, 42 bases read in frame from base 1. The germline V gene provides CDR1 ENHRY and CDR2 SYGVKD. This receptor chain uses TRBV10-3 and TRBJ2-2; no D gene call is confident. This specimen consisted of PBMCs, obtained before pembrolizumab treatment. The sequence was obtained from an adult with mismatch repair-deficient cancer. DNA sequence: TGTGCCATCGTTAGTGAACTGAACACCGGGGAGCTGTTTTTT. This yields the protein CAIVSELNTGELFF.